This passage covers 5 T cell receptor beta chains from one sample sequenced in a study of CD8+CD57+ T cells in acquired aplastic anemia. Profiling of TCR beta VDJ combinations and CDR3 sequences used genomic DNA as template. Via MiXCR, TCRdb re-called the reads, giving one row per CDR3 protein. The sample consists of approximately 70,000 distinct CDR3 sequences, about 54% of them appearing once. The material sequenced was sorted CD4+, CD8+, or CD8+CD57+ T cells (not recorded which) from PBMCs. These receptors were collected from a human donor in good health, serving as a control.

This clonotype was seen repeatedly, ten times or more. The chain couples TRBV5-4 to TRBJ2-6; no definite D call. With 0 bases removed from V and 2 bases from J, the gap between germline ends came to 0 bases. The CDR3 runs to 13 residues. CDR1 is SGHNT, CDR2 YYREEE, per germline (reference sequence). The CDR3, as DNA: TGTGCCAGCAGCTTGGCTGGGGCCAACGTCCTGACTTTC. This gives the protein CASSLAGANVLTF.

This clonotype was seen repeatedly, ten times or more. The chain employs TRBV29-1 and TRBJ1-4; 12 bases are a match to TRBD1. The CDR3 totals 16 residues. Per the germline V gene, CDR1 is SQVTM and CDR2 is ANQGSEA. The trim removed 6 bases at V and 3 bases at J, leaving 8 bases unmatched. The CDR3 spells CSVAPGQGAANEKLFF. The CDR3 nucleotides read TGCAGCGTGGCACCGGGACAGGGGGCGGCTAATGAAAAACTGTTTTTT.

The chain uses TRBV27 and TRBJ2-5; 11 positions agree with TRBD2. The germline gives CDR1 MNHEY, CDR2 SMNVEV (reference sequence). The CDR3 loop spans 15 amino acids. V lost 5 bases and J lost 4; bases outside the gene matches: 6. CDR3 coding DNA: TGTGCCAGCAGTCCGACTAGCGGGGAGGGAGAGACCCAGTACTTC. It codes for CASSPTSGEGETQYF.

Points on this clonotype: The junction shows a germline mismatch at one end, possibly a read error. J is TRBJ2-2 and V is TRBV19; D may match TRBD1 or TRBD2 (7 bases each). In germline, CDR1 is LNHDA, CDR2 SQIVND (reference sequence). The CDR3 has 14 residues. CDR3 in DNA: TGTGCCAGTAGTCGTGGGGGAGGGGGCGGGGGGCTGTTTTTT. Amino acid sequence: CASSRGGGGGGLFF.

This chain connects TRBV10-1 to TRBJ1-1; possibly TRBD1 for D (5 bases). Germline CDR1 WNHNN, CDR2 SYGVQD (reference sequence). The V end was cut by 0 bases, the J end by 0 bases, with 11 bases between. This CDR3 region has 16 residues. The CDR3 loop is CASSESTGTVNTEAFF. For the CDR3, the DNA is TGCGCCAGCAGTGAGTCGACTGGGACGGTGAACACTGAAGCTTTCTTT.